The sample holds one count of the clone carrying this T cell receptor (beta chain). Its specificity is not known. Per-sample yields of isolated PBMCs were at least 6.5 million. The use of a sample-barcoded 5' primer and a J-beta primer mix characterized a second PCR of about 7 to 12 cycles. Each cDNA molecule received a tag from a template-switch adaptor that had 12 random nucleotides. One entry per CDR3 protein results from TCRdb running MiXCR on the 5' RACE reads. The sample holds around 1.5 million distinct CDR3 sequences, approximately 38% seen once. Germline-derived CDR1 and CDR2 are WSHSY and SAAADI. This CDR3 has 14 amino acids. V lost 0 bases to trimming and J lost 7 bases, with 9 bases between them. This sample was included in a study of blood T cells in healthy people across ages. Points from the study as a whole: Unsorted PBMCs prevented conclusive naive versus antigen-experienced comparison. Diversity estimated from one million T cells was considered an underestimate.

The origin of this receptor is a woman between 18 and 29 years old in good health. The chain links TRBV10-2 to TRBJ1-4; no clear D gene. The sequenced sample consisted of blood. The CDR3 coding sequence is TGCGCCAGCAGTGAGTCGGATAGCCCTGAAAAACTGTTTTTT. Translation: CASSESDSPEKLFF.